One TCR beta chain is described in this entry. This sample is drawn from a study of control samples from healthy donors and cancer patients. Repertoires were generated with immunoSEQ multiplex PCR, while TCRdb's copy carries only in-frame clones and drops some. In the table there are fewer than 200,000 clones, around 93% of which are singletons. This CDR3 has 15 amino acids. With 3 bases removed from V and 3 bases from J, the gap between germline ends came to 15 bases. Germline V lookup: CDR1 KGHSH, CDR2 LQKENI. The clonotype was recovered from a man aged 18-30 years in good health. The chain is built from TRBV18 and TRBJ2-7, with D perhaps matching TRBD1 or TRBD2 (5 bases each). Input material: blood. CDR3 sequence reads: CASSPGVGALYEQYF. The CDR3 region has the DNA TGTGCCAGCTCACCCGGGGTTGGGGCTCTCTACGAGCAGTACTTC. The variable domain in full, with the rest retrieved from reference TRBV18 and TRBJ2-7, is NAGVMQNPRHLVRRRGQEARLRCSPMKGHSHVYWYRQLPEEGLKFMVYLQKENIIDESGMPKERFSAEFPKEGPSILRIQQVVRGDSAAYFCASSPGVGALYEQYFGPGTRLTVT.